This TCR beta chain was documented in a study of T cell responses to AZD1222 COVID-19 vaccine. Study outcomes and limitations: Possibly, clonal diversity was underestimated; donors were largely white British and included more females. There were repertoire samples only from the period after the peak T cell response. The number of AZD1222 recipients seropositive at baseline was only 6 or 7.

The germline CDR1 and CDR2 sequences are SNHLY and FYNNEI. The CDR3 contains 12 residues. V dropped 3 bases and J dropped 8 bases, with 9 bases sitting between them. Profiled with immunoSEQ multiplex PCR; TCRdb holds only in-frame clones, not every one. This sample has 110,000 or so clones, with 75% to 95% found just once. As to this clone: The antigen remains undetermined.

The receptor was derived from an adult who received the MenACWY meningococcal vaccine as a control. The chain recombines TRBV2 with TRBJ2-3, with D perhaps TRBD2 (6 bases). The sequenced sample was peripheral blood, obtained 28 days after the second dose of the MenACWY control vaccine. In DNA form, the CDR3 reads TGTGCCAGCAGTGACGGGGGAGGTACGCAGTATTTT. The encoded protein is CASSDGGGTQYF.